The clone carrying this T cell receptor beta chain showed up just once. The antigen remains unidentified. This PCR relied on a set of 60 Vbeta primers and 13 Jbeta primers. Sequencing was performed with immunoSEQ multiplex PCR; in TCRdb, only in-frame clones are kept and a portion is missing. There are 160,000 or so clones in the sample; approximately 80% occur only once, and around 7.7% lies in the top ten. This entry belongs to a study of cytomegalovirus exposure and HLA in healthy donors. Study-wide background: Earlier sequencing of about 179 million T cells yielded 120 million or so unique TCR beta sequences.

V shed 5 bases, J shed 5 bases, and the junction held 18 bases outside the gene matches. The V gene's germline CDR1 is SGHTA and CDR2 FQGNSA. The CDR3 sequence is 19 residues long. Broader study findings: Segments of the TCR beta V type were, in most cases, productive about 90% or about 30% of the time in an earlier analysis. Using a false discovery rate of 0.05, a later analysis showed that 15,000 to 20,000 TCR beta sequences were associated with HLA alleles.

This TCR came from a woman aged 25 to 39 in good health and CMV-seropositive. Sequencing used PBMCs. This chain connects TRBV7-2 to TRBJ2-5; 12 bases are shared with TRBD2. The CDR3 DNA is TGTGCCAGCAGCAGACCTAGCGGGGGGGCCGGTCCGGAGTACGAGACCCAGTACTTC. This gives the protein CASSRPSGGAGPEYETQYF.